Shown below are 2 T cell receptor beta chains from a single sample sequenced in a study of blood T cell repertoires in COVID-19. The repertoire was sequenced with immunoSEQ multiplex PCR; TCRdb's copy has only in-frame clones and lacks some. The repertoire holds approximately 170,000 clones, with 65% to 85% as singletons. The sample consisted of peripheral blood. These receptors originate from a woman aged 65 to 85 who had recovered from COVID-19.

V is TRBV10-2 and J is TRBJ1-1; 9 bases are a match to TRBD1. Per germline, CDR1 WSHSY and CDR2 SAAADI. The CDR3 runs to 14 residues. The ends lost 7 bases at V and 4 bases at J; junction bases unmatched: 7. For the CDR3, the DNA is TGCGCCAGCACTGGGACAGGGTTGATCACTGAAGCTTTCTTT. Amino acid sequence: CASTGTGLITEAFF.

The DNA for the CDR3 is TGTGCCAGCAGCCGCCGGGGGTTTTCAGGGGCCAACGTCCTGACTTTC. It encodes CASSRRGFSGANVLTF. V and J are TRBV14 and TRBJ2-6, with a tentative D call TRBD2 (6 bases). Germline loops: CDR1 SGHDN, CDR2 FVKESK. The CDR3 is made up of 16 amino acids. V lost 4 bases, J lost 4 bases, and 14 bases lay in between.